The entry below describes one T cell receptor (beta chain). This entry is derived from a study of blood T cell repertoires in COVID-19. As processed by the authors: Reference gene primer amplification yielded estimated nucleated cell counts. Repertoires were generated with immunoSEQ multiplex PCR, while TCRdb's copy carries only in-frame clones and drops some. For V, J and clone size, that table is used; D and trimming come from the DNA. The data show about 210,000 clones, about four fifths seen once. CDR3 size: 15 residues. V was trimmed by 1 base and J by 2 bases, leaving 9 bases between them. Per the germline V gene, CDR1 is SGHVS and CDR2 is FQNEAQ.

This chain connects TRBV7-8 to TRBJ1-5; D may be TRBD1 (5 bases). The receptor comes from a woman between 40 and 50 years old with acute or convalescent COVID-19. Sequencing used peripheral blood. CDR3 sequence (DNA): TGTGCCAGCAGCTTAGTGCAGGGCGGCAATCAGCCCCAGCATTTT. This gives the protein CASSLVQGGNQPQHF.